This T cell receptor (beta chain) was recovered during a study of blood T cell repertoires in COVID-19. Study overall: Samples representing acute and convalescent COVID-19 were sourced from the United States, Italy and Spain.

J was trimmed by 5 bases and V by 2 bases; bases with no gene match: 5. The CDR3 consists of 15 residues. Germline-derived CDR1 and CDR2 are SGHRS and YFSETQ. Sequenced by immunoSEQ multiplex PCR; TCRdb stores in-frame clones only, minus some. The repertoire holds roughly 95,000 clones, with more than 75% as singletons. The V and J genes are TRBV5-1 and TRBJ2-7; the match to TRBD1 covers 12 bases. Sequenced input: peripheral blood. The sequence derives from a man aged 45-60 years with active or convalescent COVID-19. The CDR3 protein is CASSLTGTGGDEQYV. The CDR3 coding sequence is TGCGCCAGCAGCTTAACCGGGACAGGGGGCGACGAGCAGTACGTC.